The subject of this entry is one TCR beta chain. Its antigen remains unidentified. There are 16 residues in the CDR3. V dropped 4 bases and J dropped 0; count of bases not matched to a gene: 8. Germline values: CDR1 SGHNT, CDR2 YYREEE (reference sequence). The table came from immunoSEQ multiplex PCR; TCRdb's copy has only in-frame clones and leaves some out. The table lists some 70,000 clones, roughly 89% of them singletons. These data originate in a study of Tregs in tolerant kidney transplant recipients. Findings of the study overall: The small number of patients limits these findings pending further validation. Tregs expanded with activated donor B cells seemed most donor-specific.

The chain carries TRBV5-4 and TRBJ2-3; 7 nucleotides agree with TRBD2. This TCR came from a human donor who received a combined kidney and bone marrow transplant. Material: CD4+ T cells from blood, obtained before the transplant. The CDR3 sequence: CASSRRSGGSTDTQYF. The CDR3 nucleotides read TGTGCCAGCAGCCGCCGTTCGGGAGGAAGCACAGATACGCAGTATTTT. The variable domain in full, completed from reference TRBV5-4 and TRBJ2-3, reads ETGVTQSPTHLIKTRGQQVTLRCSSQSGHNTVSWYQQALGQGPQFIFQYYREEENGRGNFPPRFSGLQFPNYSSELNVNALELDDSALYLCASSRRSGGSTDTQYFGPGTRLTVL.